The 18 T cell receptor beta chains reported below all come from one sample, sequenced in a study of T cell repertoires in cytomegalovirus infection. TCRdb fed the reads into MiXCR, producing one record per CDR3 protein. The repertoire holds over 300,000 distinct CDR3 sequences, with 17% as singletons. Material for sequencing was PBMCs. These receptors all come from a human donor in good health (CMV status not recorded). Some clones in this sample may be carry-over from other donors' samples.

This clonotype was seen at least ten times. V gene TRBV5-4 combines with J gene TRBJ2-5; 9 bases are a match to TRBD1. With V trimmed by 4 bases and J by 2 bases, 9 bases remained unmatched. CDR3 size: 16 residues. Germline-derived CDR1 and CDR2 are SGHNT and YYREEE (reference sequence). As DNA, the CDR3 is TGTGCCAGCAGCGTCGGGACAGGGCCTCTACAAGAGACCCAGTACTTC. Translated: CASSVGTGPLQETQYF.

V is TRBV28 and J is TRBJ2-7; D unresolved. The CDR3 loop spans 12 amino acids. Trimming took 3 bases from V and 10 from J, leaving 13 bases between them. The V gene's germline CDR1 is MDHEN and CDR2 SYDVKM. In DNA form, the CDR3 reads TGTGCCAGCAGTTTGATCGGAGAATTCCAGTACTTC. Protein product: CASSLIGEFQYF.

This clonotype occurred a few times. CDR3 DNA: TGTGCCAGCAGCCAAGAGGGACAGGGGGATTACGAGCAGTACTTC. Translation: CASSQEGQGDYEQYF. The gene calls are TRBV4-2 and TRBJ2-7, with 11 bases fitting TRBD1. V shed 0 bases, J shed 4 bases, and the junction held 2 bases outside the gene matches. The CDR3 runs to 15 residues. Germline assignment: CDR1 LGHNA and CDR2 YNFKEQ.

The sample holds many counts of this clonotype. The rearrangement links TRBV6-1 to TRBJ2-3, with 14 nucleotides matching TRBD2. CDR3 length equals 20 residues. The germline gives CDR1 MNHNS, CDR2 SASEGT. J lost 0 bases, V lost 5 bases, and 13 bases had no gene match. The CDR3, as DNA: TGTGCCAGCAGTTTCCTCCCGGGACTAGCGGGGGAAACTAGCACAGATACGCAGTATTTT. Translating gives CASSFLPGLAGETSTDTQYF.

This clonotype has just a few counts. This chain uses TRBV7-9 with TRBJ1-6; a weak D match, TRBD1 (5 bases). This CDR3 has 13 amino acids. The V gene's germline CDR1 is SEHNR and CDR2 FQNEAQ (reference sequence). V was trimmed by 6 bases and J by 6 bases, leaving 9 bases between them. CDR3 sequence: CASRDQGNSPLHF. The CDR3 DNA follows: TGTGCCAGCAGAGACCAGGGTAATTCACCCCTCCACTTT.

Only a few counts were recorded for this clonotype. The rearrangement joins TRBV6-1 to TRBJ2-1, with D possibly being TRBD1 or TRBD2 (6 bases each). The germline V gene has CDR1 MNHNS and CDR2 SASEGT. The CDR3 length is 16 residues. Trimming removed 4 bases at V and 4 bases at J, with 17 bases between. The CDR3 DNA reads TGTGCCAGCAGTGGGGGAGTGGGGGGCGATTACAATGAGCAGTTCTTC. Translation gives CASSGGVGGDYNEQFF.

This chain connects TRBV6-6 to TRBJ2-1; 10 nucleotides align to TRBD2. With V trimmed by 10 bases and J by 4 bases, 7 bases remained unmatched. This CDR3 comprises 14 residues. From germline, CDR1 is MNHNY and CDR2 SVGAGI (reference sequence). The DNA of the CDR3 is TGTGCCACTACCCTAGCGGGGGATTACAATGAGCAGTTCTTC. This translates into CATTLAGDYNEQFF.

This clonotype was seen a handful of times. The CDR3 DNA reads TGTGCCAGCAGAGGCGGGGGGGGGTACAATGAGCAGTTCTTC. Its translation is CASRGGGGYNEQFF. V is TRBV7-2 and J is TRBJ2-1; 9 positions match TRBD2. V shed 6 bases and J 4 bases; nucleotides not matched to a gene: 4. The CDR3 has 14 amino acids. CDR1 SGHTA and CDR2 FQGNSA come from the germline V gene.

This chain links TRBV2 with TRBJ2-1; TRBD1 is a possible D gene (6 bases). This CDR3 region has 15 residues. V was pared by 3 bases and J by 7 bases, with 16 bases between. Germline V CDR1 and CDR2: SNHLY, FYNNEI. As DNA, the CDR3 is TGTGCCAGCAGTGAGTCACAGGGTAGCTGGAATGAGCAGTTCTTC. Amino acid sequence: CASSESQGSWNEQFF. The full variable domain, its missing parts supplied by reference TRBV2 and TRBJ2-1, is EPEVTQTPSHQVTQMGQEVILRCVPISNHLYFYWYRQILGQKVEFLVSFYNNEISEKSEIFDDQFSVERPDGSNFTLKIRSTKLEDSAMYFCASSESQGSWNEQFFGPGTRLTVL.

This clonotype came up many times. The chain employs TRBV19 and TRBJ2-1; either TRBD1 or TRBD2 may supply D (5 bases each). Germline V CDR1 and CDR2: LNHDA, SQIVND (reference sequence). This CDR3 has 15 residues. Trimming left V 6 bases short and J 3 bases short, with 15 bases between. The chain's CDR3 is CASRMGVAHYNEQFF. For the CDR3, the DNA is TGTGCCAGTAGAATGGGGGTGGCCCACTACAATGAGCAGTTCTTC.

This sequence joins TRBV9 and TRBJ2-4; D uncertain. The CDR3 consists of 16 residues. Trimming took off 0 bases at V and 7 bases at J, with 17 bases between the two ends. Germline V gene lookup returns CDR1 SGDLS and CDR2 YYNGEE. The CDR3 spells CASSVGVDWGGNIQYF. The CDR3 nucleotides read TGTGCCAGCAGCGTAGGGGTCGATTGGGGTGGGAACATTCAGTACTTC.

The chain carries TRBV28 and TRBJ1-2; TRBD1 might be the D (6 bases). The CDR3 is 13 residues long. The V gene's germline CDR1 is MDHEN and CDR2 SYDVKM. Trimming removed 7 bases from V and 6 bases from J, with 15 bases in between. The CDR3 loop is CASIPPGENGYTF. The CDR3 DNA reads as TGTGCCAGCATCCCTCCAGGGGAGAATGGCTACACCTTC.

This clonotype showed up many times. V gene TRBV7-2 combines with J gene TRBJ2-5, with D perhaps TRBD1 or TRBD2 (6 bases each). V lost 6 bases and J lost 5, with 16 bases in between. CDR3 length: 14 residues. CDR1 SGHTA and CDR2 FQGNSA come from the germline V gene. The CDR3 loop reads CASRRGGLRETQYF. In DNA form, the CDR3 reads TGTGCCAGCAGGCGTGGGGGGCTTAGGGAGACCCAGTACTTC.

This clonotype was observed many times. The V and J genes are TRBV7-2 and TRBJ1-2; D is possibly TRBD1 (6 bases). CDR1 and CDR2 from the germline V gene are SGHTA and FQGNSA. V lost 4 bases and J lost 3, with 12 bases in between. The CDR3 runs 14 residues. The CDR3 here is CASSSYRQDYGYTF. DNA of the CDR3: TGTGCCAGCAGCTCCTATAGACAGGACTATGGCTACACCTTC.

This chain uses TRBV7-9 with TRBJ1-4; D remains ambiguous. V was clipped by 5 bases and J by 5 bases, with 12 bases between them. CDR3 length: 14 residues. Germline CDR1 is SEHNR and CDR2 is FQNEAQ (reference sequence). CDR3 bases: TGTGCCAGCAGCCCGACATTGGGAAATGAAAAACTGTTTTTT. Translating gives CASSPTLGNEKLFF.

As regards this clonotype: A read error may produce the germline difference seen at one junction end. The chain employs TRBV2 and TRBJ2-2; D may be TRBD1 (6 bases). The CDR3 length is 13 residues. Germline loops: CDR1 SNHLY, CDR2 FYNNEI. CDR3 sequence: CASCEQGTGELFF. In DNA form, the CDR3 reads TGTGCCAGCTGTGAACAGGGCACCGGGGAGCTGTTTTTT. Full variable domain (remainder filled in from reference TRBV2 and TRBJ2-2): EPEVTQTPSHQVTQMGQEVILRCVPISNHLYFYWYRQILGQKVEFLVSFYNNEISEKSEIFDDQFSVERPDGSNFTLKIRSTKLEDSAMYFCASCEQGTGELFFGEGSRLTVL.

This clonotype was detected only a few times. This chain joins TRBV6-2 or TRBV6-3 and TRBJ2-7; D may correspond to TRBD1 or TRBD2 (5 bases each). V lost 7 bases to trimming and J lost 2 bases, with 12 bases between them. There are 13 residues in the CDR3. Looked up from germline, CDR1 is MNHEY and CDR2 is SVGEGT. CDR3 sequence reads: CASKGQGPYEQYF. For the CDR3, the DNA is TGTGCCAGCAAGGGGCAGGGACCCTACGAGCAGTACTTC.

V gene TRBV4-1 combines with J gene TRBJ2-1; 7 bases match TRBD2. This CDR3 comprises 18 residues. Germline V gives CDR1 MGHRA, CDR2 YSYEKL. Losses at the gene ends were 3 bases for V and 2 bases for J; bases not matched to a gene: 13. The CDR3 DNA sequence: TGCGCCAGCAGCCAGAAAACACGAACGGGGGGTCCCTACAATGAGCAGTTCTTC. Protein sequence: CASSQKTRTGGPYNEQFF.